This T cell receptor (beta chain) was sequenced during a study of lymphopenia after photon versus proton radiotherapy. General study results and limits: Post-nadir TCR diversity decline inversely tracked overall survival among those who died. After lymphocyte nadir, photon-treated repertoires showed oligoclonal expansion, especially CD8+ Temra.

In regard to this clone: Its antigen is as yet unknown.

Generated by immunoSEQ multiplex PCR, the TCRdb table keeps only in-frame clones and is missing some. The top ten clones hold 5.5% to 7.5% of a sample with some 30,000 clones, 75% to 90% of them seen once. V gave up 1 base and J gave up 0 bases; unmatched junction bases: 0. CDR1 is SGHRS, CDR2 YFSETQ, per germline. The CDR3 has 14 amino acids. This chain connects TRBV5-1 to TRBJ2-7; 8 nucleotides agree with TRBD2. Sequenced here: peripheral blood, sampled from a patient treated with photon-based radiotherapy. The clonotype originates from a woman between 45 and 60 years old with pancreatic cancer. The CDR3 nucleotides read TGCGCCAGCAGCTTGAGCGGGAGCTCCTACGAGCAGTACTTC. The encoded protein is CASSLSGSSYEQYF.